This T cell receptor (beta chain) emerged from a study of blood T cell repertoires in COVID-19. For the study at large: Sites across the United States, Italy and Spain contributed samples from acute and convalescent COVID-19. T cells, B-cell-depleted T cells, or PBMCs supplied cDNA or gDNA.

Sequencing used immunoSEQ multiplex PCR; TCRdb keeps in-frame clones, though not all of them. The sample shows about 230,000 clones, roughly 84% of them seen only once. This clone appeared many times. Germline V gene sequence: CDR1 KGHSH, CDR2 LQKENI. With V trimmed by 5 bases and J by 0 bases, 7 bases remained unmatched. The CDR3 runs 16 residues. The V and J genes are TRBV18 and TRBJ1-5, with 7 bases aligning to TRBD1. The sequenced material came from peripheral blood. The sequence was collected from a man aged 35-49 years who had recovered from COVID-19. The CDR3 DNA reads TGTGCCAGCTCATCCCGGACAGGAAATAGCAATCAGCCCCAGCATTTT. Translated, it gives CASSSRTGNSNQPQHF.